This entry lists 7 T cell receptor beta chains sequenced from one sample in a study of PD-1 blockade in classical Hodgkin lymphoma. Profiled with immunoSEQ multiplex PCR; TCRdb holds only in-frame clones, not every one. The sample consists of 20,000 to 25,000 clones, more than 65% of them appearing once. Time point specified: cycle 4 day 1 (C4D1), after 5 to 7 weeks of nivolumab. Each patient's relapse followed autologous stem cell transplantation, and brentuximab vedotin exposure varied. This material consisted of peripheral blood mononuclear cells (PBMCs), taken before the fourth cycle of nivolumab. These receptors were taken from a human donor with classical Hodgkin lymphoma.

This clone is judged medium-sized. CDR3 in DNA: TGTGCCAGCAGCTTAACAGGCTTGGCAGGGGGCTATGAGCAGTTCTTC. Its protein is CASSLTGLAGGYEQFF. The rearrangement uses TRBV7-3 and TRBJ2-1, with TRBD1 matching 8 bases. This CDR3 has 16 amino acids. From germline, CDR1 is SGHTA and CDR2 FQGTGA. Trimming at V came to 0 bases and at J to 8 bases, leaving 9 bases not matched to a gene.

The chain combines TRBV9 with TRBJ2-7, with 8 bases that match TRBD2. The germline gives CDR1 SGDLS, CDR2 YYNGEE. V was clipped by 5 bases and J by 1 base; unmatched bases: 5. CDR3 length equals 14 residues. The DNA of the CDR3 is TGTGCCAGCAGTGGCGGGAGGAATTCCTACGAGCAGTACTTC. Amino acid sequence: CASSGGRNSYEQYF.

This sequence joins TRBV6-6 and TRBJ1-4, with 8 bases matching TRBD1. Germline CDR1 reads MNHNY; CDR2 reads SVGAGI (reference sequence). Trimming at V came to 5 bases and at J to 8 bases, leaving 10 bases not matched to a gene. The CDR3 covers 15 residues. CDR3 in amino acids: CASSPLGQGWEKLFF. The CDR3, as DNA: TGTGCCAGCAGTCCCCTCGGACAGGGTTGGGAAAAACTGTTTTTT.

The V and J genes are TRBV28 and TRBJ2-7; D ambiguous. The germline CDR1 and CDR2 sequences are MDHEN and SYDVKM. The V and J ends lost 5 bases and 0 bases respectively, with 11 bases between them. CDR3 size: 14 residues. This CDR3 reads CASSRHSSSYEQYF. In DNA, the CDR3 is TGTGCCAGCAGTAGACATAGCTCCTCCTACGAGCAGTACTTC.

V gene TRBV7-2 combines with J gene TRBJ2-5; D not resolved. Germline V gene sequence: CDR1 SGHTA, CDR2 FQGNSA. Trimming took 5 bases from V and 5 from J, leaving 15 bases between them. The length of the CDR3 is 14 residues. CDR3 residues: CASSPFGGHETQYF. As DNA, the CDR3 is TGTGCCAGCAGCCCCTTCGGTGGGCACGAGACCCAGTACTTC.

This chain uses TRBV6-5 with TRBJ2-7; TRBD1 might be the D (6 bases). CDR1 MNHEY and CDR2 SVGAGI come from the germline V gene. The V end was cut by 5 bases, the J end by 2 bases, with 16 bases between. The CDR3 sequence is 15 residues long. CDR3 nucleotides: TGTGCCAGCAGTCCTATGGGGGCCATCACCTACGAGCAGTACTTC. Residues: CASSPMGAITYEQYF.

The chain uses TRBV14 and TRBJ1-4; D possibly corresponds to TRBD1 (6 bases). The CDR3 length is 14 residues. V was shortened by 4 bases and J by 7 bases, with 13 bases between the two germline ends. The germline CDR1 and CDR2 sequences are SGHDN and FVKESK. The CDR3 is CASSLRGGGEKLFF. The CDR3 DNA sequence: TGTGCCAGCAGCCTCAGGGGCGGCGGTGAAAAACTGTTTTTT.